These 22 T cell receptor beta chains share one sample of origin, sequenced in a study of T cells in Graves' hyperthyroidism and ophthalmopathy. RNA transcripts served as the template for amplifying TCR beta CDR3 regions. RT-PCR in the first round (using the HTBI primer set) targeted the TCR CDR3. From the multiplex PCR reads, TCRdb called clonotypes with MiXCR, one entry per CDR3 protein. The sample yields roughly 380,000 distinct CDR3 sequences, approximately 13% seen once. Input material: blood. All receptors come from a man aged 25 to 40 with Graves' hyperthyroidism that later progressed to Graves' ophthalmopathy.

The chain joins TRBV6-2 or TRBV6-3 to TRBJ2-1; a possible D gene is TRBD1 (6 bases). Trimming took 2 bases from V and 4 from J, leaving 12 bases between them. Germline CDR1 reads MNHEY; CDR2 reads SVGEGT. CDR3 length: 15 amino acids. CDR3 in amino acids: CASSYQGRVYNEQFF. The CDR3 DNA reads as TGTGCCAGCAGTTACCAGGGGCGCGTTTACAATGAGCAGTTCTTC.

As concerns this clonotype: A much larger clone is a single base away; this may be a read error. The chain uses TRBV2 and TRBJ1-4, with D hard to call. Germline CDR1 SNHLY, CDR2 FYNNEI. CDR3 length: 16 amino acids. The CDR3 sequence is CASSVGHSSTNEKPFF. For the CDR3, the DNA is TGTGCCAGCAGTGTTGGTCACAGTTCAACTAATGAAAAACCGTTTTTT. The entire variable domain, with the rest obtained from reference TRBV2 and TRBJ1-4, is as follows: EPEVTQTPSHQVTQMGQEVILRCVPISNHLYFYWYRQILGQKVEFLVSFYNNEISEKSEIFDDQFSVERPDGSNFTLKIRSTKLEDSAMYFCASSVGHSSTNEKPFFGSGTQLSVL.

Many counts were recorded for this clonotype. The chain links TRBV11-2 to TRBJ2-3; TRBD1 matches at 9 bases. J lost 2 bases, V lost 3 bases, and 6 bases had no gene match. The germline CDR1 and CDR2 sequences are SGHAT and FQNNGV. The CDR3 runs 16 residues. The CDR3 nucleotides read TGTGCCAGCAGCTTTGGGACAGGGATTCCCACAGATACGCAGTATTTT. This codes for CASSFGTGIPTDTQYF.

The table lists this clonotype with many counts. This chain connects TRBV24-1 to TRBJ1-4; 7 nucleotides agree with TRBD1. Germline CDR1 KGHDR, CDR2 SFDVKD. V was clipped by 3 bases and J by 7 bases; unmatched bases: 7. This CDR3 has 15 residues. Here the CDR3 DNA reads TGTGCCACCAGTGATGGGACAGACTCCGCTGAAAAACTGTTTTTT. It yields the protein CATSDGTDSAEKLFF.

There are many counts of this clonotype. CDR3 sequence reads: CASSYSMGYEQYF. The CDR3 DNA follows: TGTGCCAGCAGTTACTCGATGGGCTACGAGCAGTACTTC. The rearrangement uses TRBV6-6 and TRBJ2-7; D not resolved. Germline V CDR1 and CDR2: MNHNY, SVGAGI (reference sequence). Trimming took 0 bases from V and 3 from J, leaving 6 bases between them. This CDR3 has 13 residues.

This clonotype was seen at least ten times. The gene calls are TRBV20-1 and TRBJ1-2; TRBD1 matches at 10 bases. The CDR3 contains 15 residues. V trimming: 5 bases; J trimming: 4 bases; junction bases outside the gene matches: 10. CDR1 is DFQATT, CDR2 SNEGSKA, per germline (reference sequence). Written as DNA, the CDR3 is TGCAGTGCTCAAACGACAGGGGGCTACTTCTATGGCTACACCTTC. It is translated as CSAQTTGGYFYGYTF.

CDR3 sequence: CASSQNQRGSLPYF. The CDR3 coding sequence is TGTGCCAGCAGCCAAAATCAGCGGGGGTCCCTACCGTACTTC. The genes are TRBV3-1 and TRBJ2-4; TRBD2 aligns across 8 bases. J gave up 15 bases and V 2 bases, and 12 bases lay outside the gene matches. The CDR3 sequence is 14 residues long. Germline CDR1 LGHDT, CDR2 YNNKEL (reference sequence).

The CDR3 loop is CASSLVSTGSYEQYF. For the CDR3, the DNA is TGTGCCAGCAGCTTAGTATCGACGGGTTCCTACGAGCAGTACTTC. The V and J genes are TRBV7-2 and TRBJ2-7; D gene uncertain. The V end was cut by 1 base, the J end by 1 base, with 11 bases between. Per germline, CDR1 SGHTA and CDR2 FQGNSA. There are 15 residues in the CDR3. Complete variable domain (other parts from reference TRBV7-2 and TRBJ2-7): GAGVSQSPSNKVTEKGKDVELRCDPISGHTALYWYRQSLGQGLEFLIYFQGNSAPDKSGLPSDRFSAERTGGSVSTLTIQRTQQEDSAVYLCASSLVSTGSYEQYFGPGTRLTVT.

Ten or more counts support this clonotype. The chain recombines TRBV7-9 with TRBJ2-3; D perhaps matches TRBD2 (6 bases). V was shortened by 1 base and J by 2 bases, with 22 bases between the two germline ends. The CDR3 contains 19 residues. Germline CDR1 is SEHNR and CDR2 is FQNEAQ (reference sequence). The CDR3 loop is CASSLVWGGGVEDTDTQYF. DNA of the CDR3: TGTGCCAGCAGCTTAGTTTGGGGAGGAGGGGTCGAGGACACAGATACGCAGTATTTT. Drawing the rest from reference TRBV7-9 and TRBJ2-3, the complete variable domain is DTGVSQNPRHKITKRGQNVTFRCDPISEHNRLYWYRQTLGQGPEFLTYFQNEAQLEKSRLLSDRFSAERPKGSFSTLEIQRTEQGDSAMYLCASSLVWGGGVEDTDTQYFGPGTRLTVL.

The J gene is TRBJ2-3, the V gene TRBV29-1; possibly TRBD1 for D (5 bases). The J call could be wrong; TRBJ1-5 is a better fit for the DNA end. Germline CDR1 is SQVTM and CDR2 is ANQGSEA. The CDR3 runs 14 residues. The CDR3 coding sequence is TGCAGCGTGGAACATCGGGACTCCACAGATACGCAGCATTTT. This encodes CSVEHRDSTDTQHF.

This clonotype was recorded a few times. This chain uses TRBV27 with TRBJ2-7, with a weak D call TRBD1 (6 bases). CDR1 MNHEY and CDR2 SMNVEV come from the germline V gene (reference sequence). Trimming took 5 bases from V and 5 from J, leaving 19 bases between them. CDR3 length equals 15 residues. CDR3 sequence reads: CASSLGAHWTDEQYF. The CDR3 DNA reads TGTGCCAGCAGTCTAGGGGCTCATTGGACAGACGAGCAGTACTTC.

This chain connects TRBV28 to TRBJ1-1; 8 bases fit TRBD1. CDR3 length: 15 amino acids. Looked up from germline, CDR1 is MDHEN and CDR2 is SYDVKM. Trimming took 4 bases from V and 4 from J; bases not matched to a gene: 8. CDR3: CASSYLGQEITEAFF. CDR3 DNA: TGTGCCAGCAGTTACCTGGGACAGGAGATCACTGAAGCTTTCTTT.

This clonotype was counted ten times or more. The chain joins TRBV7-9 to TRBJ1-2; D is uncertain. Trimming left V 5 bases short and J 8 bases short, with 18 bases between. CDR1 and CDR2 (germline): SEHNR, FQNEAQ (reference sequence). This CDR3 contains 14 residues. The CDR3 loop is CASSTLLQARGYTF. Here the CDR3 DNA reads TGTGCCAGCAGCACACTACTCCAGGCTCGGGGCTACACCTTC.

V and J are TRBV4-1 and TRBJ1-1; D unclear. The V end lost 0 bases, the J end lost 0 bases, and 14 bases lay between the germline ends. The germline CDR1 and CDR2 sequences are MGHRA and YSYEKL. This CDR3 is built from 17 residues. CDR3 protein: CASSQDTASSMNTEAFF. In DNA form, the CDR3 reads TGCGCCAGCAGCCAAGATACAGCCTCTTCAATGAACACTGAAGCTTTCTTT.

Of note for this clonotype: A read error is possible here, since a much larger clone lies one base away. The CDR3 does not end in the conserved phenylalanine or tryptophan, so this is likely a read error. The chain is built from TRBV6-2 or TRBV6-3 and TRBJ1-1; D unresolved. V was pared by 7 bases and J by 1 base, with 13 bases between. The CDR3 consists of 14 residues. In germline, CDR1 is MNHEY, CDR2 SVGEGT. CDR3 in amino acids: CASTPIEKNTEAFS. The DNA of the CDR3 is TGTGCCAGCACCCCAATCGAAAAGAACACTGAAGCTTTCTCT.

This clonotype occurred many times. The genes are TRBV10-3 and TRBJ1-1; TRBD1 matches at 8 bases. Germline V CDR1 and CDR2: ENHRY, SYGVKD. The CDR3 spans 15 residues. V was clipped by 7 bases and J by 2 bases; unmatched bases: 9. As DNA, the CDR3 is TGTGCCATCATTGGGTCAGGGGGCGAAAACACTGAAGCTTTCTTT. The encoded protein is CAIIGSGGENTEAFF.

This clonotype was picked up a small number of times. V gene TRBV28 combines with J gene TRBJ2-7; TRBD1 agrees at 8 bases. After removal of 3 bases from V and 6 bases from J, the junction contained 7 bases not matched to a gene. The CDR3 runs to 14 residues. Germline V gene sequence: CDR1 MDHEN, CDR2 SYDVKM. The CDR3 coding sequence is TGTGCCAGCAGTTTGACAGGGGTTTCGAGCGAGCAGTACTTC. This encodes CASSLTGVSSEQYF. Full variable domain (rest looked up from reference TRBV28 and TRBJ2-7): DVKVTQSSRYLVKRTGEKVFLECVQDMDHENMFWYRQDPGLGLRLIYFSYDVKMKEKGDIPEGYSVSREKKERFSLILESASTNQTSMYLCASSLTGVSSEQYFGPGTRLTVT.

The chain employs TRBV12-3 or TRBV12-4 and TRBJ2-2; no reliable D call. Trimming stripped 5 bases from V and 8 bases from J, with 12 bases between. CDR3 length equals 13 residues. CDR3 sequence: CASSPERTGELFF. CDR3 bases: TGTGCCAGCAGTCCGGAAAGAACTGGGGAGCTGTTTTTT.

The chain joins TRBV4-1 to TRBJ2-7, with D possibly being TRBD2 (5 bases). V lost 0 bases and J lost 3, with 15 bases in between. CDR1 is MGHRA, CDR2 YSYEKL, per germline. The CDR3 is 16 amino acids. The DNA for the CDR3 is TGCGCCAGCAGCCAAGATGGTTCGGGGTACCTCTACGAGCAGTACTTC. As protein: CASSQDGSGYLYEQYF.

The chain couples TRBV12-5 to TRBJ2-2; D not resolved. The CDR3 spans 12 residues. Germline lookup yields CDR1 LGHNT and CDR2 FRNRAP. The germline V and J ends were trimmed by 3 bases and 3 bases, with 2 bases remaining between them. The CDR3 protein is CASGLHTGELFF. The CDR3, as DNA: TGTGCTAGTGGTTTACACACCGGGGAGCTGTTTTTT.

This clonotype was counted between two and nine times. The rearrangement joins TRBV13 to TRBJ2-3; weak D call: TRBD2 (6 bases). V lost 7 bases to trimming and J lost 2 bases, with 16 bases between them. The CDR3 extends over 15 amino acids. Germline loops: CDR1 PRHDT, CDR2 FYEKMQ (reference sequence). In DNA, the CDR3 is TGTGCCAGCACCCTGGGGGGTCGGATCACAGATACGCAGTATTTT. The encoded protein is CASTLGGRITDTQYF.

In its sample, this clonotype was seen many times. This chain links TRBV3-1 with TRBJ2-3; D is ambiguous. The CDR3 totals 15 residues. Germline assignment: CDR1 LGHDT and CDR2 YNNKEL (reference sequence). Trimming removed 0 bases from V and 0 bases from J, with 7 bases in between. As DNA, the CDR3 is TGTGCCAGCAGCCAAGATCCGACTAGCACAGATACGCAGTATTTT. It codes for CASSQDPTSTDTQYF.